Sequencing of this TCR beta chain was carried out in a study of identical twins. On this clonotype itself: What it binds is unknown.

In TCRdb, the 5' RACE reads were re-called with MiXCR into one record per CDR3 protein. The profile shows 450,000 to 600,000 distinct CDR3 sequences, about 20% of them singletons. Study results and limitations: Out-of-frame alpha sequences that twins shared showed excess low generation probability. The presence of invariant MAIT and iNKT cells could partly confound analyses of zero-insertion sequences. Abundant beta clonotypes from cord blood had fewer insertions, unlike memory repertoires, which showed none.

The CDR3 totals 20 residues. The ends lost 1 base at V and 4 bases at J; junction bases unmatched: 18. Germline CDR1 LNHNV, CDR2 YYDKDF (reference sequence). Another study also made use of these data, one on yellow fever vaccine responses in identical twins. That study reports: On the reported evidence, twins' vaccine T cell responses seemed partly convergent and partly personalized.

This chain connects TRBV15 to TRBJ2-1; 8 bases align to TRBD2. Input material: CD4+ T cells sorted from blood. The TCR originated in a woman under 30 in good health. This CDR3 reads CATSRASTGLAGTLYNEQFF. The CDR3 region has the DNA TGTGCCACCAGCAGAGCCTCGACGGGTTTAGCGGGAACGCTATACAATGAGCAGTTCTTC.